This T cell receptor beta chain was sequenced during a study of T cells expressing NK-cell markers. Study background: Seven donors tested HCMV-seropositive and one tested seronegative among the eight sequenced.

From the 5' RACE reads, TCRdb lists one entry per CDR3 protein and no DNA. The sample table includes about 450,000 distinct CDR3 sequences. Germline assignment: CDR1 SGHTA and CDR2 FQGNSA. The CDR3 extends over 15 amino acids. The source is a woman aged 18-69 years in good health. Material for sequencing was blood T cells: a sorted CD56 or NKG2C T cell subset, CD4+ or CD8+ T cells, or bulk PBMC T cells (not recorded which). The chain links TRBV7-2 to TRBJ1-4; TCRdb gives TRBD1 as the D gene, but with no DNA this cannot be confirmed. The CDR3 reads CASSPRTGSYEKLFF.